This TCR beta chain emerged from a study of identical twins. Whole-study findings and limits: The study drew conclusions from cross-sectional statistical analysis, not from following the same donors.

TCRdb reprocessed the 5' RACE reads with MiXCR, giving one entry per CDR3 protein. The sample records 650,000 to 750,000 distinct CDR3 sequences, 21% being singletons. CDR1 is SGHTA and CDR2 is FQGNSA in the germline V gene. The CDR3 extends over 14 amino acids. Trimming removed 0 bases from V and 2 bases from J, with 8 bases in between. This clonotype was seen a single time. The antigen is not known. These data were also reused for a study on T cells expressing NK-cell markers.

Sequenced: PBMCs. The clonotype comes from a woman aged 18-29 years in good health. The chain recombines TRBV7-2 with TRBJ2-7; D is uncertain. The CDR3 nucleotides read TGTGCCAGCAGCTTAGCAGCAGACCCCTACGAGCAGTACTTC. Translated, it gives CASSLAADPYEQYF.